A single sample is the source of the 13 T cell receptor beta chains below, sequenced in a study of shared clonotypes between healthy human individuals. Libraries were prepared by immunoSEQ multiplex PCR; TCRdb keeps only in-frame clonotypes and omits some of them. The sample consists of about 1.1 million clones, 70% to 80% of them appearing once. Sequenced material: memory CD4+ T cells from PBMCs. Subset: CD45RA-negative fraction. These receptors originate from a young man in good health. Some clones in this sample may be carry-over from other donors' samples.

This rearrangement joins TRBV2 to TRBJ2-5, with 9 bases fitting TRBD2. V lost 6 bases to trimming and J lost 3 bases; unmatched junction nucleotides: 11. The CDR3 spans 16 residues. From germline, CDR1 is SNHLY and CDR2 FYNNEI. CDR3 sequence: CASRKLLAGIKETQYF. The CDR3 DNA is TGTGCCAGCAGGAAGTTGCTAGCGGGAATAAAAGAGACCCAGTACTTC.

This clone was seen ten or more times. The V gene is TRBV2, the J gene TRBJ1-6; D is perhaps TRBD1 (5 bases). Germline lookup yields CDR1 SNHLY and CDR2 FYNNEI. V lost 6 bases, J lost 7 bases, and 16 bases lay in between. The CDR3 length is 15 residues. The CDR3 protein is CASRAGLGDNSPLHF. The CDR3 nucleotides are TGTGCCAGCAGGGCAGGGTTGGGGGACAATTCACCCCTCCACTTT.

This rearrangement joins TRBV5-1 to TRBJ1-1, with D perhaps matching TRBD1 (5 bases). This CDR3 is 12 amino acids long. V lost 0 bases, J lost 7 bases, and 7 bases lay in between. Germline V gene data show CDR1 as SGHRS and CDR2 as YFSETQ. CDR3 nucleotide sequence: TGCGCCAGCAGCTTGGCCCAGGGTGAAGCTTTCTTT. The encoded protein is CASSLAQGEAFF. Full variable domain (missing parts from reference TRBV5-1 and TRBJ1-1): KAGVTQTPRYLIKTRGQQVTLSCSPISGHRSVSWYQQTPGQGLQFLFEYFSETQRNKGNFPGRFSGRQFSNSRSEMNVSTLELGDSALYLCASSLAQGEAFFGQGTRLTVV.

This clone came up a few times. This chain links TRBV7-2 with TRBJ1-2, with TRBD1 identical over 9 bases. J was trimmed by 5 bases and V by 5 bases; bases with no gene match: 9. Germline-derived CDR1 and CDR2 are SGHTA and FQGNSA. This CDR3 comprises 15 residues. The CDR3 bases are TGTGCCAGCAGCCCGGGGCGGACAGGGGAATATGGCTACACCTTC. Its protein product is CASSPGRTGEYGYTF.

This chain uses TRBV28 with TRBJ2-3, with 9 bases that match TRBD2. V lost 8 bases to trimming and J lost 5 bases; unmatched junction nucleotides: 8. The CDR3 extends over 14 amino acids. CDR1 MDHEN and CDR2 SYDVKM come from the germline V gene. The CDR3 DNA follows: TGTGCCAGCGCCTTAGCGGGAGTCGTAGATACGCAGTATTTT. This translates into CASALAGVVDTQYF.

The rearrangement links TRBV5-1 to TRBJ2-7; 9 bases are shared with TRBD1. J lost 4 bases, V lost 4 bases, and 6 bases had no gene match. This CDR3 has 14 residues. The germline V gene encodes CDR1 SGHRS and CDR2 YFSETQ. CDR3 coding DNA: TGCGCCAGCAGCGTGGGACAGGGTGGTTACGAGCAGTACTTC. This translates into CASSVGQGGYEQYF.

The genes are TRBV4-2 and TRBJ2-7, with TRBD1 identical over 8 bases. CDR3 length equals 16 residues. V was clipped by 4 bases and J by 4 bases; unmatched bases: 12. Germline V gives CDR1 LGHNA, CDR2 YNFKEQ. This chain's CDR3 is CASSPYSQGGLYEQYF. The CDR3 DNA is TGTGCCAGCAGCCCTTATTCACAGGGGGGTCTTTACGAGCAGTACTTC.

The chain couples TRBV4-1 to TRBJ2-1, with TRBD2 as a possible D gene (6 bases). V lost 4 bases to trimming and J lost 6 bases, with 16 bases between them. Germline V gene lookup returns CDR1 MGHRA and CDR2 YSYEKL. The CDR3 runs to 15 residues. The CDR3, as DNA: TGCGCCAGCAGCCGGAGACTAGACCCACCCAATGAGCAGTTCTTC. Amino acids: CASSRRLDPPNEQFF.

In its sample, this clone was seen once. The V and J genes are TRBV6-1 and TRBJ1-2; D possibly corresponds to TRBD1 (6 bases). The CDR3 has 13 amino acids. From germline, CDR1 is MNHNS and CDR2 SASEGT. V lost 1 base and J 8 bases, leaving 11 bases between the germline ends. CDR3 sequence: CASSEGRGEGYTF. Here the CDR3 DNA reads TGTGCCAGCAGTGAAGGCAGGGGAGAGGGCTACACCTTC.

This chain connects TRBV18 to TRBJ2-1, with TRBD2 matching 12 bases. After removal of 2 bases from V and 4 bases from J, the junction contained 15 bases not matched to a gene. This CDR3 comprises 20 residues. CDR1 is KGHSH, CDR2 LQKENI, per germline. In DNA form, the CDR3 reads TGTGCCAGCTCACCAAGAACATACCGACTAGCGGGAGTGGGGTACAATGAGCAGTTCTTC. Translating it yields CASSPRTYRLAGVGYNEQFF. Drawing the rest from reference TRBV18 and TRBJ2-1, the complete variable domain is NAGVMQNPRHLVRRRGQEARLRCSPMKGHSHVYWYRQLPEEGLKFMVYLQKENIIDESGMPKERFSAEFPKEGPSILRIQQVVRGDSAAYFCASSPRTYRLAGVGYNEQFFGPGTRLTVL.

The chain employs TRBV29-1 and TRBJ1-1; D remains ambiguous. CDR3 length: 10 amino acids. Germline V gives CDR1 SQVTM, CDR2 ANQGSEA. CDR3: CSATGDGAFF. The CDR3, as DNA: TGCAGTGCGACCGGGGATGGGGCTTTCTTT.

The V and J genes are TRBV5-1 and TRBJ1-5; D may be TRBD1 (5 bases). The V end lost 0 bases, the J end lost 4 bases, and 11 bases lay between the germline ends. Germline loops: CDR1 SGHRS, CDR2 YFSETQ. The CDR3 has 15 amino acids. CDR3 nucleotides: TGCGCCAGCAGCTTGGAGGCAGGGAAGAATCAGCCCCAGCATTTT. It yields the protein CASSLEAGKNQPQHF.

The CDR3 reads CASSPRAVGYEQYF. CDR3 nucleotides: TGCGCCAGCAGCCCCCGAGCGGTCGGCTACGAGCAGTACTTC. This sequence joins TRBV5-1 and TRBJ2-7; D is possibly TRBD2 (5 bases). V lost 4 bases and J lost 3, with 14 bases in between. The CDR3 runs to 14 residues. Germline CDR1 SGHRS, CDR2 YFSETQ.